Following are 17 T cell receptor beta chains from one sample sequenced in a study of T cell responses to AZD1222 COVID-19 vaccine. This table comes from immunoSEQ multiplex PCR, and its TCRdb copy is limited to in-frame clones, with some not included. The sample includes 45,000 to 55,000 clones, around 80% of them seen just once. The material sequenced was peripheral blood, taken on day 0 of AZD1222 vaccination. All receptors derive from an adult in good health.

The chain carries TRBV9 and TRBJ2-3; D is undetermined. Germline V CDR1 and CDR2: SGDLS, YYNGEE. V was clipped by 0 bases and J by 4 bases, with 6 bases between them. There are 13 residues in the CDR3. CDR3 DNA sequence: TGTGCCAGCAGCGTAGAAGTGCCAGATACGCAGTATTTT. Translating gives CASSVEVPDTQYF. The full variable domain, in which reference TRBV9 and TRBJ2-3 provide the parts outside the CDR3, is DSGVTQTPKHLITATGQRVTLRCSPRSGDLSVYWYQQSLDQGLQFLIQYYNGEERAKGNILERFSAQQFPDLHSELNLSSLELGDSALYFCASSVEVPDTQYFGPGTRLTVL.

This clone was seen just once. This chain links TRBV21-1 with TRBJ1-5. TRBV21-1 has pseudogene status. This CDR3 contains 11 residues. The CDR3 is CASSSTQPQHF. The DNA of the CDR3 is TGTGCCAGCAGCAGCACTCAGCCCCAGCATTTT.

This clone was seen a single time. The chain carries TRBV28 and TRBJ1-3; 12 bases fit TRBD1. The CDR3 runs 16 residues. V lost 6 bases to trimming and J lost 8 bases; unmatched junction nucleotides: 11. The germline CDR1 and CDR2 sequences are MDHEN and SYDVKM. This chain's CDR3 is CASSPTSGQGADTIYF. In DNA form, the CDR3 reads TGTGCCAGCAGCCCGACCTCGGGACAGGGGGCAGACACCATATATTTT.

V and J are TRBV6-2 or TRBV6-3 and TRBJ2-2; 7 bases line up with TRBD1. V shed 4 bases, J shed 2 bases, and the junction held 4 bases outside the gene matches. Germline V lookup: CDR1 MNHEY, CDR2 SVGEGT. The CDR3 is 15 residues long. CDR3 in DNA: TGTGCCAGCAGTTGGAACAGGGGAAACACCGGGGAGCTGTTTTTT. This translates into CASSWNRGNTGELFF.

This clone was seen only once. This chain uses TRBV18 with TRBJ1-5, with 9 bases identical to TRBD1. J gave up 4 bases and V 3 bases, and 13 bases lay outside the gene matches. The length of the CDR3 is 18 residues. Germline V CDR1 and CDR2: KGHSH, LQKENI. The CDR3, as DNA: TGTGCCAGCTCACCTTCGGGACAGGGACGTATCGTAAATCAGCCCCAGCATTTT. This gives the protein CASSPSGQGRIVNQPQHF.

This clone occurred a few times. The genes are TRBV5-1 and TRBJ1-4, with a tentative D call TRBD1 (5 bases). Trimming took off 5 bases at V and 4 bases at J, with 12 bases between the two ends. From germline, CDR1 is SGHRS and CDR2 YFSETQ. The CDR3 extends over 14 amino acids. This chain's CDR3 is CASSPGLLNEKLFF. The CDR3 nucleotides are TGCGCCAGCAGTCCAGGGCTTCTTAATGAAAAACTGTTTTTT.

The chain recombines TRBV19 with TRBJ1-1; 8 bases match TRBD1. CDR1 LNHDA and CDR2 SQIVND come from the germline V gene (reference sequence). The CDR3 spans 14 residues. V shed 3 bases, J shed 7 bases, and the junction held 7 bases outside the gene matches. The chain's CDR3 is CASSIRTGTIEAFF. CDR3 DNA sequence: TGTGCCAGTAGTATCCGGACAGGGACAATTGAAGCTTTCTTT.

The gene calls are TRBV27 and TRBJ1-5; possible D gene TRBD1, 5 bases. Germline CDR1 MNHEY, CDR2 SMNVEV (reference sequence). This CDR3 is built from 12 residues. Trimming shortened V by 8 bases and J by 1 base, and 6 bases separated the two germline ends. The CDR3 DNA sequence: TGTGCCAGCTGGGACAGCAATCAGCCCCAGCATTTT. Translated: CASWDSNQPQHF.

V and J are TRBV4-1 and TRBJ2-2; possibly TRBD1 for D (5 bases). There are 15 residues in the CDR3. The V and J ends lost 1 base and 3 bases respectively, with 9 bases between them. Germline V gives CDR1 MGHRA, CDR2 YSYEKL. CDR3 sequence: CASSQVGADTGELFF. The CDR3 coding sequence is TGCGCCAGCAGCCAAGTTGGGGCTGACACCGGGGAGCTGTTTTTT.

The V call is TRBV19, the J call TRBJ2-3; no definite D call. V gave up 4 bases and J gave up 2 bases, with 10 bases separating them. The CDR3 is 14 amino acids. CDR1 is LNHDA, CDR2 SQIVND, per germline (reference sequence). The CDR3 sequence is CASSRKALTDTQYF. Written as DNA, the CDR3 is TGTGCCAGTAGTAGGAAGGCCCTCACAGATACGCAGTATTTT.

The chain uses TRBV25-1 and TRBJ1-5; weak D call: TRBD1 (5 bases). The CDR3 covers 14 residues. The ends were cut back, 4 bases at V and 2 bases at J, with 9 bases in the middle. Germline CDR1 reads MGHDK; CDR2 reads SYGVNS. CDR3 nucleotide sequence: TGTGCCAGCAGTGCTCGGGGGGGCAATCAGCCCCAGCATTTT. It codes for CASSARGGNQPQHF.

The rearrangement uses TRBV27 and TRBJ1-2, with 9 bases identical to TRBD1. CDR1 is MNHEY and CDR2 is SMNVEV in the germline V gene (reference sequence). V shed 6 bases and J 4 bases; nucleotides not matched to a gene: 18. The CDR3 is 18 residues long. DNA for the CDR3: TGTGCCAGCAGGGTTGGGGCTCTACAGGGGGCGCGGGGCTATGGCTACACCTTC. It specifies CASRVGALQGARGYGYTF.

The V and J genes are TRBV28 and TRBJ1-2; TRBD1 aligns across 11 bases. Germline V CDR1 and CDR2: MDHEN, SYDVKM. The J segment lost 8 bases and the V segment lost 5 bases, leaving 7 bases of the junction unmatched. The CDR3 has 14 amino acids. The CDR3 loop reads CASSTAGTGGGYTF. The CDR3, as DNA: TGTGCCAGCAGTACTGCCGGGACAGGGGGAGGCTACACCTTC.

CDR3 bases: TGTGCCAGCAGTTACGCGGGGCGAGCGAACACTGAAGCTTTCTTT. It yields the protein CASSYAGRANTEAFF. This chain connects TRBV6-2 or TRBV6-3 to TRBJ1-1, with D perhaps matching TRBD1 (5 bases). Germline CDR1 and CDR2: MNHEY and SVGEGT. The CDR3 extends over 15 amino acids. Trimming took off 2 bases at V and 1 base at J, with 11 bases between the two ends.

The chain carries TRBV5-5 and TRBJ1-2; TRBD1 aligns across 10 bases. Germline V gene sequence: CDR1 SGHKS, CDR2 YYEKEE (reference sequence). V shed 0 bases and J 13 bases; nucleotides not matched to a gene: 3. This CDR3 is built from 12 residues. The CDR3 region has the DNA TGTGCCAGCAGCTTGGGACAGGGGGCGGTCACCTTC. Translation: CASSLGQGAVTF.

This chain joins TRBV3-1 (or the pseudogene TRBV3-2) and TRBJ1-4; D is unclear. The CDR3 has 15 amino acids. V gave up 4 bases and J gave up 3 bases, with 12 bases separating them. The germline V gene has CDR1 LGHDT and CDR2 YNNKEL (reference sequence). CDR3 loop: CASSPRGSSNEKLFF. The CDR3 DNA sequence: TGTGCCAGCAGCCCCCGCGGATCCTCTAATGAAAAACTGTTTTTT.

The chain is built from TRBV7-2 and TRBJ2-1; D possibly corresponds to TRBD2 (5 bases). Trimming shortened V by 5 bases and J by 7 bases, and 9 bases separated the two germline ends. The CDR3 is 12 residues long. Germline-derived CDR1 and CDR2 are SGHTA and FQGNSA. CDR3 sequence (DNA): TGTGCCAGCAGCCCCACTAGGAATGAGCAGTTCTTC. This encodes CASSPTRNEQFF.